This T cell receptor beta chain was sequenced during a study of OX40 agonist ivuxolimab in advanced cancers. In the study overall: Ivuxolimab, an agonist antibody against OX40 (CD134), was given to patients. At 82.7% male, the cohort had a mean age of approximately 60 years, ranging from about 20 to 79.

With 2 bases removed from V and 6 bases from J, the gap between germline ends came to 11 bases. Germline-derived CDR1 and CDR2 are MNHEY and SMNVEV (reference sequence). This CDR3 contains 13 residues. Sequenced by immunoSEQ multiplex PCR; TCRdb stores in-frame clones only, minus some. The sample lists about 79,000 clones, about 95% occurring once. General study points: Blood T cells, both CD4+ and CD8+, expanded clonally by week 6 at 0.1 to 3.0 mg/kg. Partial responders at 0.1-3.0 mg/kg showed near-lowest clonal expansion.

Remarks on this clone: Its antigen is unidentified.

The input for sequencing was CD4+ or CD8+ T cells sorted from blood, taken in a trial of the OX40 agonist ivuxolimab. The source is an adult with an advanced solid tumor such as melanoma, head and neck, liver or kidney cancer. This chain joins TRBV27 and TRBJ2-7; D gene uncertain. The CDR3, as DNA: TGTGCCAGCAGTTTAAGGTTGGCGTCCGAGCAGTACTTC. Translated, it gives CASSLRLASEQYF.